This T cell receptor (beta chain) emerged from a study of blood T cell repertoires in COVID-19. Study context: COVID-19 samples collected from the United States, Italy and Spain covered acute and convalescent phases. PBMCs, B-cell-depleted T cells, or T cells were the source of the cDNA or gDNA that made up the material.

The CDR3 is 15 residues long. V lost 3 bases, J lost 4 bases, and 16 bases lay in between. CDR1 is SGHKS and CDR2 is YYEKEE in the germline V gene (reference sequence). Under the authors' procedure: By means of reference gene primer amplification, nucleated cell counts were estimated. Sequenced by immunoSEQ multiplex PCR; TCRdb stores in-frame clones only, minus some. The DNA was the basis for D and trimming; V, J and clone size are from that table. Of about 150,000 clones in the sample, roughly nine tenths were seen once. Source material: peripheral blood. The receptor was isolated from a woman in her sixties with active COVID-19. This chain uses TRBV5-5 with TRBJ1-1; D gene unclear. This CDR3 reads CASSSNLIPRTEAFF. Written as DNA, the CDR3 is TGTGCCAGCAGCTCAAACCTTATCCCGCGCACTGAAGCTTTCTTT.